The 29 T cell receptor beta chains below all came from one sample that was sequenced in a study of blood T cell repertoires in COVID-19. Some clones are missing from TCRdb's copy, which holds only in-frame ones; the method was immunoSEQ multiplex PCR. The sample includes fewer than 350,000 clones, roughly 90% of them seen just once. What was sequenced was PBMCs or T cells enriched from blood (not recorded which). All receptors come from a man aged 55 to 70 who had recovered from COVID-19.

The chain uses TRBV19 and TRBJ1-5; D gene unclear. The CDR3 loop spans 15 amino acids. V lost 0 bases and J lost 0, with 6 bases in between. CDR1 LNHDA and CDR2 SQIVND come from the germline V gene (reference sequence). The CDR3, as DNA: TGTGCCAGTAGTATAGACAGGATTAGCAATCAGCCCCAGCATTTT. This codes for CASSIDRISNQPQHF.

CDR3 DNA: TGTGCCAGCAGCTTGGGGGGACGTCACCCCAACTATGGCTACACCTTC. It translates to CASSLGGRHPNYGYTF. The gene calls are TRBV7-2 and TRBJ1-2, with D tentatively TRBD1 (5 bases). The germline gives CDR1 SGHTA, CDR2 FQGNSA. Trimming removed 3 bases from V and 2 bases from J, with 16 bases in between. This CDR3 has 16 residues.

J is TRBJ1-1 and V is TRBV6-5, with 8 positions matching TRBD1. The CDR3 covers 14 residues. V shed 5 bases and J 7 bases; nucleotides not matched to a gene: 9. The germline CDR1 and CDR2 sequences are MNHEY and SVGAGI. The CDR3 DNA reads as TGTGCCAGCAGTATAGGAGGCGGGACAGGTGAAGCTTTCTTT. Translating it yields CASSIGGGTGEAFF.

This clone was observed a few times. This sequence joins TRBV2 and TRBJ2-1; D not certain. V was clipped by 5 bases and J by 0 bases, with 5 bases between them. Germline V gene sequence: CDR1 SNHLY, CDR2 FYNNEI. The CDR3 consists of 13 residues. This CDR3 is CASSIFSYNEQFF. The CDR3 region has the DNA TGTGCCAGCAGTATATTCTCCTACAATGAGCAGTTCTTC. Full variable domain (missing parts from reference TRBV2 and TRBJ2-1): EPEVTQTPSHQVTQMGQEVILRCVPISNHLYFYWYRQILGQKVEFLVSFYNNEISEKSEIFDDQFSVERPDGSNFTLKIRSTKLEDSAMYFCASSIFSYNEQFFGPGTRLTVL.

The V and J genes are TRBV6-5 and TRBJ2-7, with D hard to call. This CDR3 has 14 residues. CDR1 and CDR2 from the germline V gene are MNHEY and SVGAGI. The ends were cut back, 7 bases at V and 3 bases at J, with 16 bases in the middle. The CDR3 sequence: CASKPGYSHYEQYF. As DNA, the CDR3 is TGTGCCAGCAAACCCGGGTACTCCCACTACGAGCAGTACTTC.

This chain uses TRBV6-2 or TRBV6-3 with TRBJ2-7; perhaps TRBD1 as D (5 bases). The V end lost 2 bases, the J end lost 4 bases, and 21 bases lay between the germline ends. The CDR3 totals 17 residues. Germline-derived CDR1 and CDR2 are MNHEY and SVGEGT. For the CDR3, the DNA is TGTGCCAGCAGTTACAATATCATGGACACATCTCTTTACGAGCAGTACTTC. This translates into CASSYNIMDTSLYEQYF.

As to this clone: Other DNA sequences in the sample encode the same CDR3. The chain employs TRBV28 and TRBJ1-2; D is undetermined. Germline V gene data show CDR1 as MDHEN and CDR2 as SYDVKM. The CDR3 sequence is 11 residues long. The ends were cut back, 6 bases at V and 1 base at J, with 3 bases in the middle. CDR3: CASSINYGYTF. The CDR3 DNA reads as TGTGCCAGCAGCATTAACTATGGCTACACCTTC.

Only one count was recorded for this clone. The gene calls are TRBV10-2 and TRBJ2-5, with 15 bases identical to TRBD2. J gave up 4 bases and V 6 bases, and 6 bases lay outside the gene matches. The CDR3 runs to 16 residues. CDR1 and CDR2 from the germline V gene are WSHSY and SAAADI. Here the CDR3 reads CASSDPGLAGGETQYF. The CDR3 coding sequence is TGCGCCAGCAGCGACCCGGGACTAGCGGGAGGAGAGACCCAGTACTTC.

The chain couples TRBV6-4 to TRBJ1-6, with 12 bases lining up with TRBD1. Per the germline V gene, CDR1 is MRHNA and CDR2 is SNTAGT. This CDR3 spans 15 amino acids. The V and J ends lost 4 bases and 10 bases, in that order; junction bases with no gene match: 5. The CDR3 loop reads CASSAGTGGLSPLHF. CDR3 DNA sequence: TGTGCCAGCAGTGCCGGGACAGGGGGCCTATCACCCCTCCACTTT.

This clone was counted a few times. The V call is TRBV5-1, the J call TRBJ2-1, with TRBD1 matching 7 bases. The CDR3 spans 16 residues. The trim removed 4 bases at V and 1 base at J, leaving 8 bases unmatched. The germline gives CDR1 SGHRS, CDR2 YFSETQ. As DNA, the CDR3 is TGCGCCAGCAGCCCTGGGGGACAGAAGTCCTACAATGAGCAGTTCTTC. Translation gives CASSPGGQKSYNEQFF.

The J gene is TRBJ2-7, the V gene TRBV7-4; TRBD1 is a possible D gene (5 bases). Germline loops: CDR1 SGHVT, CDR2 SQSDAQ. This CDR3 contains 14 residues. V was cut by 5 bases and J by 6 bases, with 17 bases left in between. This CDR3 reads CASSASQGRSEQYF. DNA of the CDR3: TGTGCCAGCAGCGCAAGTCAGGGTCGTAGCGAGCAGTACTTC.

This chain connects TRBV7-2 to TRBJ1-2; 8 bases match TRBD1. J gave up 6 bases and V 5 bases, and 14 bases lay outside the gene matches. The CDR3 consists of 16 residues. Germline CDR1 is SGHTA and CDR2 is FQGNSA. The DNA of the CDR3 is TGTGCCAGCAGCACTCCGACAGGGGCGTCTCGGGATGGCTACACCTTC. It specifies CASSTPTGASRDGYTF.

The gene calls are TRBV2 and TRBJ1-2, with D perhaps TRBD1 (5 bases). CDR3 size: 14 residues. Trimming left V 1 base short and J 8 bases short, with 14 bases between. Germline CDR1 reads SNHLY; CDR2 reads FYNNEI. This chain's CDR3 is CASSEDLSGIGYTF. CDR3 DNA sequence: TGTGCCAGCAGTGAAGACTTATCAGGGATAGGCTACACCTTC.

The CDR3 loop reads CASSAQETQYF. The DNA of the CDR3 is TGTGCCAGCAGTGCTCAAGAGACCCAGTACTTC. The rearrangement links TRBV2 to TRBJ2-5; D is unresolved. The CDR3 runs to 11 residues. Germline V gene lookup returns CDR1 SNHLY and CDR2 FYNNEI. With 4 bases removed from V and 2 bases from J, the gap between germline ends came to 2 bases.

This clone was counted a single time. The chain employs TRBV7-3 and TRBJ2-5; a weak D match, TRBD1 (5 bases). The V gene's germline CDR1 is SGHTA and CDR2 FQGTGA. The V gene lost 3 bases and the J gene lost 4 bases, with 12 bases spanning the gap. The length of the CDR3 is 14 residues. CDR3 sequence reads: CASSFPDSRETQYF. The DNA of the CDR3 is TGTGCCAGCAGCTTCCCCGACAGCCGAGAGACCCAGTACTTC.

This chain uses TRBV19 with TRBJ2-3, with 7 bases aligning to TRBD2. Looked up from germline, CDR1 is LNHDA and CDR2 is SQIVND (reference sequence). The V segment lost 5 bases and the J segment 2 bases; nucleotides outside the gene matches: 19. CDR3 length: 19 residues. CDR3 in amino acids: CASSESDIERGLYTDTQYF. CDR3 DNA: TGTGCCAGTAGTGAAAGCGACATAGAGCGGGGATTATACACAGATACGCAGTATTTT.

The rearrangement links TRBV6-2 or TRBV6-3 to TRBJ2-5; 8 nucleotides line up with TRBD2. This CDR3 is built from 14 residues. The germline V gene has CDR1 MNHEY and CDR2 SVGEGT. Trimming took 0 bases from V and 5 from J; bases not matched to a gene: 2. The CDR3 here is CASSYSTGGETQYF. As DNA, the CDR3 is TGTGCCAGCAGTTACTCTACGGGGGGGGAGACCCAGTACTTC.

This chain joins TRBV5-8 and TRBJ2-1; 10 nucleotides align to TRBD2. Germline loops: CDR1 SGHTS, CDR2 YDEGEE. This CDR3 is 16 amino acids long. The V and J ends lost 0 bases and 8 bases, in that order; junction bases with no gene match: 8. The CDR3 nucleotides are TGTGCCAGCAGCTTGGTTCAAGCGGGAGGGTTTGATGAGCAGTTCTTC. Amino acid sequence: CASSLVQAGGFDEQFF.

The chain is built from TRBV28 and TRBJ2-7, with 9 bases fitting TRBD2. The CDR3 has 15 amino acids. Germline lookup yields CDR1 MDHEN and CDR2 SYDVKM. The J segment lost 1 base and the V segment lost 6 bases, leaving 7 bases of the junction unmatched. The CDR3: CASRKGLADSYEQYF. The CDR3 DNA reads as TGTGCCAGCAGAAAGGGACTAGCAGATTCCTACGAGCAGTACTTC.

V usage is TRBV11-3 and J usage is TRBJ2-2, with a possible D match to TRBD2 (6 bases). The CDR3 is made up of 14 amino acids. Germline V gives CDR1 SGHNT, CDR2 YENEEA. V lost 3 bases and J lost 5, with 10 bases in between. The CDR3 loop reads CASSFGGITGELFF. Here the CDR3 DNA reads TGTGCCAGCAGCTTCGGCGGGATTACCGGGGAGCTGTTTTTT.

V usage is TRBV25-1 and J usage is TRBJ2-3, with 8 nucleotides matching TRBD1. CDR1 and CDR2 from the germline V gene are MGHDK and SYGVNS. The CDR3 covers 16 residues. With V trimmed by 3 bases and J by 6 bases, 11 bases remained unmatched. The CDR3 DNA reads as TGTGCCAGCAGTGACCTCGGACAGGGTAAAAGGGATACGCAGTATTTT. This translates into CASSDLGQGKRDTQYF. Combining the CDR3 with reference TRBV25-1 and TRBJ2-3 gives the whole variable domain EADIYQTPRYLVIGTGKKITLECSQTMGHDKMYWYQQDPGMELHLIHYSYGVNSTEKGDLSSESTVSRIRTEHFPLTLESARPSHTSQYLCASSDLGQGKRDTQYFGPGTRLTVL.

The chain is built from TRBV6-2 or TRBV6-3 and TRBJ1-1; no clear D gene. Trimming took off 2 bases at V and 0 bases at J, with 7 bases between the two ends. The germline CDR1 and CDR2 sequences are MNHEY and SVGEGT. CDR3 length: 14 residues. The CDR3 reads CASSYGLVNTEAFF. In nucleotides, the CDR3 is TGTGCCAGCAGTTACGGCCTGGTGAACACTGAAGCTTTCTTT.

This clone showed up just once. The chain employs TRBV29-1 and TRBJ2-2, with 10 bases matching TRBD2. The CDR3 has 15 amino acids. V was pared by 7 bases and J by 1 base, with 6 bases of the junction left unmatched. Germline V gene lookup returns CDR1 SQVTM and CDR2 ANQGSEA. Here the CDR3 DNA reads TGCAGCGCCTACGGACTAGCGGAGAACACCGGGGAGCTGTTTTTT. This translates into CSAYGLAENTGELFF.

Concerning this clone itself: This sample also contains other DNA sequences that code for the same CDR3. The rearrangement links TRBV5-1 to TRBJ2-5; D ambiguous. The CDR3 has 14 residues. The germline gives CDR1 SGHRS, CDR2 YFSETQ. The ends were cut back, 0 bases at V and 1 base at J, with 7 bases in the middle. DNA for the CDR3: TGCGCCAGCAGCTTGGGGCACCTCCAAGAGACCCAGTACTTC. Translated, it gives CASSLGHLQETQYF.

The CDR3 here is CASSTGDHEQYF. The CDR3 DNA reads TGTGCCAGCAGTACGGGAGACCACGAGCAGTACTTC. The rearrangement joins TRBV6-5 to TRBJ2-7, with D possibly TRBD2 on 6 matching bases. V lost 5 bases and J 5 bases, leaving 10 bases between the germline ends. Germline CDR1 reads MNHEY; CDR2 reads SVGAGI. The CDR3 sequence is 12 residues long.

The chain links TRBV28 to TRBJ1-2; 11 bases map to TRBD1. Germline assignment: CDR1 MDHEN and CDR2 SYDVKM. The junction had 8 bases not matched to a gene; V was cut back by 3 bases and J by 2 bases. The CDR3 consists of 17 residues. In DNA form, the CDR3 reads TGTGCCAGCAGTTTTGCCGGGACAGGGGGACCGAACTATGGCTACACCTTC. Translated: CASSFAGTGGPNYGYTF.

The gene calls are TRBV4-1 and TRBJ1-4; unclear D gene. With 1 base removed from V and 0 bases from J, the gap between germline ends came to 12 bases. This CDR3 has 17 amino acids. Germline V lookup: CDR1 MGHRA, CDR2 YSYEKL. CDR3 bases: TGCGCCAGCAGCCAAGGTAGAGGAAGGTCAACTAATGAAAAACTGTTTTTT. Encoded protein: CASSQGRGRSTNEKLFF.

This rearrangement joins TRBV5-4 to TRBJ2-2; 7 bases match TRBD2. V was pared by 3 bases and J by 0 bases, with 5 bases of the junction left unmatched. There are 16 residues in the CDR3. Looked up from germline, CDR1 is SGHNT and CDR2 is YYREEE (reference sequence). This CDR3 reads CASSSRTRANTGELFF. The CDR3 DNA is TGTGCCAGCAGCTCGCGGACTAGAGCGAACACCGGGGAGCTGTTTTTT.

The rearrangement joins TRBV6-2 or TRBV6-3 to TRBJ2-7; maybe TRBD2 (5 bases). V lost 4 bases, J lost 0 bases, and 16 bases lay in between. The CDR3 totals 16 residues. Germline CDR1 is MNHEY and CDR2 is SVGEGT. The CDR3 DNA reads as TGTGCCAGCAGTTCTATCCTGACGGAGGTCTCCTACGAGCAGTACTTC. This codes for CASSSILTEVSYEQYF.